The 32 T cell receptor beta chains below all came from one sample that was sequenced in a study of CD8+ T cells in alopecia areata. Treatment denoted: oral pan-JAK inhibitor, 5-10 mg twice daily. Reverse transcription of extracted RNA yielded cDNA, which provided the sequencing template. Profiled with immunoSEQ multiplex PCR; TCRdb holds only in-frame clones, not every one. The data contain some 180,000 clones, about 51% of them singletons. Specimen: CD8+ T cells sorted from blood, collected around week 54, from a patient treated with tofacitinib. The receptor source for this set is a human donor with alopecia areata.

The chain has TRBV30 and TRBJ1-5; D remains unclear. The V end lost 6 bases, the J end lost 3 bases, and 18 bases lay between the germline ends. This CDR3 region has 15 residues. CDR1 is GTSNPN and CDR2 is SVGIG in the germline V gene (reference sequence). The DNA for the CDR3 is TGTGCCTGTTCCAAGGCGAGTAGGGTCAATCAGCCCCAGCATTTT. This codes for CACSKASRVNQPQHF.

This chain uses TRBV5-1 with TRBJ2-7; 8 nucleotides align to TRBD1. The CDR3 has 14 residues. Germline values: CDR1 SGHRS, CDR2 YFSETQ. Losses at the gene ends were 4 bases for V and 3 bases for J; bases not matched to a gene: 6. CDR3 DNA: TGCGCCAGCAGCCTGACAGGGGTTGTCTACGAGCAGTACTTC. It specifies CASSLTGVVYEQYF.

The chain recombines TRBV6-5 with TRBJ1-1; D is possibly TRBD1 (5 bases). CDR1 MNHEY and CDR2 SVGAGI come from the germline V gene. Trimming left V 5 bases short and J 6 bases short, with 19 bases between. This CDR3 contains 15 residues. CDR3 protein: CASSGVVGLGAEAFF. For the CDR3, the DNA is TGTGCCAGCAGTGGTGTGGTGGGTCTGGGGGCTGAAGCTTTCTTT.

There are a few counts of this clone. CDR3 sequence: CASSLARTGLRQPQHF. The CDR3, as DNA: TGCGCCAGCAGCTTGGCCCGGACAGGGTTAAGGCAGCCCCAGCATTTT. The chain employs TRBV5-1 and TRBJ1-5; 8 bases fit TRBD1. The CDR3 consists of 16 residues. V trimming: 0 bases; J trimming: 7 bases; junction bases outside the gene matches: 9. Germline V lookup: CDR1 SGHRS, CDR2 YFSETQ.

The chain recombines TRBV5-1 with TRBJ2-1, with D possibly matching TRBD1 (6 bases). The CDR3 totals 14 residues. Germline loops: CDR1 SGHRS, CDR2 YFSETQ. V was shortened by 1 base and J by 4 bases, with 9 bases between the two germline ends. CDR3 residues: CASSLWGPYNEQFF. The CDR3 bases are TGCGCCAGCAGCTTGTGGGGGCCATACAATGAGCAGTTCTTC. Together with reference TRBV5-1 and TRBJ2-1, the CDR3 gives the full variable domain: KAGVTQTPRYLIKTRGQQVTLSCSPISGHRSVSWYQQTPGQGLQFLFEYFSETQRNKGNFPGRFSGRQFSNSRSEMNVSTLELGDSALYLCASSLWGPYNEQFFGPGTRLTVL.

This clone is labeled medium-sized. V and J are TRBV6-1 and TRBJ2-7, with D possibly called TRBD1 or TRBD2 (5 bases each). Per germline, CDR1 MNHNS and CDR2 SASEGT. V lost 8 bases and J 3 bases, leaving 14 bases between the germline ends. The CDR3 consists of 13 residues. CDR3 amino acids: CASHWGMGYEQYF. The CDR3 nucleotides are TGTGCCAGCCACTGGGGGATGGGCTACGAGCAGTACTTC.

V usage is TRBV12-5 and J usage is TRBJ2-7, with TRBD1 identical over 7 bases. From germline, CDR1 is LGHNT and CDR2 FRNRAP. The J segment lost 1 base and the V segment lost 0 bases, leaving 6 bases of the junction unmatched. The CDR3 length is 16 residues. CDR3 sequence reads: CASGLVQGWPSYEQYF. The CDR3 DNA sequence: TGTGCTAGTGGTTTGGTACAGGGGTGGCCATCCTACGAGCAGTACTTC.

This clone was found a few times. J is TRBJ1-1 and V is TRBV29-1; tentative D call: TRBD1 (5 bases). V lost 3 bases and J lost 0, with 8 bases in between. This CDR3 has 13 residues. Germline V gives CDR1 SQVTM, CDR2 ANQGSEA. CDR3 loop: CSVERGVNTEAFF. CDR3 in DNA: TGCAGCGTTGAGAGGGGCGTGAACACTGAAGCTTTCTTT.

The rearrangement joins TRBV29-1 to TRBJ2-5, with 9 bases identical to TRBD1. The tail of the sequence fits TRBJ2-7 better, so the J call may be wrong. The CDR3 is made up of 12 amino acids. Germline CDR1 reads SQVTM; CDR2 reads ANQGSEA. The CDR3 region has the DNA TGCAGCGTAGCCGGGACAGGGATCGAGCAGTACTTC. Its protein product is CSVAGTGIEQYF.

The chain links TRBV27 to TRBJ2-7; TRBD1 agrees at 8 bases. Germline CDR1 is MNHEY and CDR2 is SMNVEV (reference sequence). V was clipped by 9 bases and J by 7 bases; unmatched bases: 5. This CDR3 spans 11 amino acids. The CDR3 nucleotides are TGTGCCAGTACTACAGGGGGGGAGCAGTACTTC. Translated, it gives CASTTGGEQYF.

Remarks on this clone: Other DNA variants within this sample encode the same CDR3. The chain has TRBV4-2 and TRBJ2-5; weak D call: TRBD2 (6 bases). Trimming took off 0 bases at V and 4 bases at J, with 9 bases between the two ends. The CDR3 totals 14 residues. CDR1 LGHNA and CDR2 YNFKEQ come from the germline V gene. DNA for the CDR3: TGTGCCAGCAGCCAAGAGCGGGGTCTAGAGACCCAGTACTTC. This encodes CASSQERGLETQYF.

This clone was observed a few times. The rearrangement joins TRBV7-2 to TRBJ2-7, with 9 bases identical to TRBD1. The CDR3 sequence is 16 residues long. The ends lost 3 bases at V and 4 bases at J; junction bases unmatched: 10. Germline CDR1 is SGHTA and CDR2 is FQGNSA. The DNA for the CDR3 is TGTGCCAGCAGCTTCGCCGGGACAGGGATTTCGTACGAGCAGTACTTC. Translating it yields CASSFAGTGISYEQYF.

The chain combines TRBV7-9 with TRBJ1-5, with D tentatively TRBD1 (6 bases). Germline V gene lookup returns CDR1 SEHNR and CDR2 FQNEAQ (reference sequence). The V gene lost 4 bases and the J gene lost 7 bases, with 8 bases spanning the gap. The CDR3 has 12 residues. CDR3 in DNA: TGTGCCAGCAGCTCAGGGGTCCAGCCCCAGCATTTT. This codes for CASSSGVQPQHF. The full variable domain, its missing parts supplied by reference TRBV7-9 and TRBJ1-5, is DTGVSQNPRHKITKRGQNVTFRCDPISEHNRLYWYRQTLGQGPEFLTYFQNEAQLEKSRLLSDRFSAERPKGSFSTLEIQRTEQGDSAMYLCASSSGVQPQHFGDGTRLSIL.

J is TRBJ1-5 and V is TRBV7-9; a weak D match, TRBD1 (6 bases). This CDR3 is 16 amino acids long. The germline gives CDR1 SEHNR, CDR2 FQNEAQ (reference sequence). Trimming shortened V by 4 bases and J by 7 bases, and 20 bases separated the two germline ends. This chain's CDR3 is CASSSFEQGRWQPQHF. The CDR3 DNA is TGTGCCAGCAGCTCCTTTGAACAGGGAAGGTGGCAGCCCCAGCATTTT. Full variable domain (missing parts from reference TRBV7-9 and TRBJ1-5): DTGVSQNPRHKITKRGQNVTFRCDPISEHNRLYWYRQTLGQGPEFLTYFQNEAQLEKSRLLSDRFSAERPKGSFSTLEIQRTEQGDSAMYLCASSSFEQGRWQPQHFGDGTRLSIL.

This clone has more than one count but fewer than ten. This chain connects TRBV6-5 to TRBJ1-6; possible D gene TRBD1, 6 bases. This CDR3 has 14 amino acids. In germline, CDR1 is MNHEY, CDR2 SVGAGI. Trimming removed 4 bases from V and 10 bases from J, with 14 bases in between. The CDR3 sequence is CASSSPRGGSPLHF. For the CDR3, the DNA is TGTGCCAGCAGTTCCCCCAGGGGAGGATCACCCCTCCACTTT.

This chain links TRBV5-1 with TRBJ2-7; D gene ambiguous. Germline CDR1 is SGHRS and CDR2 is YFSETQ. V was pared by 3 bases and J by 0 bases, with 10 bases between. The CDR3 extends over 14 amino acids. The CDR3 here is CASSSTASSYEQYF. The CDR3 DNA reads as TGCGCCAGCAGCTCAACAGCCAGCTCCTACGAGCAGTACTTC.

The V and J genes are TRBV13 and TRBJ1-2; TRBD1 matches 10 bases. The CDR3 consists of 15 residues. V lost 4 bases and J lost 6; bases outside the gene matches: 8. Germline V gene sequence: CDR1 PRHDT, CDR2 FYEKMQ (reference sequence). CDR3 DNA: TGTGCCAGCAGCTCATTGGACAGGGGGATGGATGGCTACACCTTC. This sequence encodes CASSSLDRGMDGYTF.

This clone appeared many times. The sample contains more than one DNA sequence encoding this CDR3. The chain has TRBV6-4 and TRBJ2-3; TRBD1 agrees at 8 bases. The CDR3 runs to 14 residues. Germline trimming cut 0 bases from V and 4 bases from J; bases unmatched to any gene: 0. CDR1 is MRHNA, CDR2 SNTAGT, per germline. This CDR3 reads CASSDSQGADTQYF. The CDR3 nucleotides are TGTGCCAGCAGTGACTCACAGGGGGCAGATACGCAGTATTTT.

This rearrangement joins TRBV6-6 to TRBJ1-5; maybe TRBD1 (5 bases). The germline V gene encodes CDR1 MNHNY and CDR2 SVGAGI (reference sequence). This CDR3 comprises 13 residues. V lost 4 bases, J lost 6 bases, and 10 bases lay in between. The CDR3 bases are TGTGCCAGCAGTTTTACAGGCTCTCAGCCCCAGCATTTT. Translating it yields CASSFTGSQPQHF.

The chain carries TRBV18 and TRBJ1-1; 7 nucleotides align to TRBD1. The CDR3 spans 15 residues. CDR1 is KGHSH and CDR2 is LQKENI in the germline V gene. The junction had 5 bases not matched to a gene; V was cut back by 0 bases and J by 4 bases. The CDR3 DNA is TGTGCCAGCTCACCACCGGAGGGGGCCAGCACTGAAGCTTTCTTT. This translates into CASSPPEGASTEAFF.

The chain uses TRBV30 and TRBJ1-1, with D possibly TRBD1 on 6 matching bases. The CDR3 contains 13 residues. Looked up from germline, CDR1 is GTSNPN and CDR2 is SVGIG (reference sequence). V lost 4 bases and J 1 base, leaving 10 bases between the germline ends. CDR3 nucleotides: TGTGCCTGGACTACAGGGCAGAACACTGAAGCTTTCTTT. It is translated as CAWTTGQNTEAFF.

The gene calls are TRBV18 and TRBJ1-5; D ambiguous. The germline V gene has CDR1 KGHSH and CDR2 LQKENI. V dropped 2 bases and J dropped 5 bases, with 10 bases sitting between them. The CDR3 loop spans 14 amino acids. The CDR3 DNA reads TGTGCCAGCTCACCAACAGTGGGGTATCAGCCCCAGCATTTT. Residues: CASSPTVGYQPQHF.

Notes on this clone: Different DNA sequences within this sample yield the same CDR3. V and J are TRBV2 and TRBJ1-5, with TRBD1 as a possible D gene (6 bases). The ends were cut back, 0 bases at V and 4 bases at J, with 13 bases in the middle. This CDR3 spans 16 amino acids. The germline CDR1 and CDR2 sequences are SNHLY and FYNNEI. The CDR3 loop is CASSEALGRGNQPQHF. In DNA, the CDR3 is TGTGCCAGCAGTGAAGCGTTGGGCAGGGGAAATCAGCCCCAGCATTTT.

This chain connects TRBV6-5 to TRBJ2-3; 8 nucleotides line up with TRBD2. CDR1 is MNHEY and CDR2 is SVGAGI in the germline V gene. V shed 4 bases, J shed 3 bases, and the junction held 6 bases outside the gene matches. CDR3 length: 15 residues. The CDR3 DNA sequence: TGTGCCAGCAGTTCCCCACTAGCGGTGACAGATACGCAGTATTTT. It translates to CASSSPLAVTDTQYF.

This clone was recorded a few times. The gene calls are TRBV27 and TRBJ2-7, with TRBD1 identical over 8 bases. Trimming cost V 6 bases and J 4 bases; bases outside gene matches: 17. Germline CDR1 reads MNHEY; CDR2 reads SMNVEV (reference sequence). The CDR3 covers 17 residues. CDR3 region: CASSRLDSDRGVYEQYF. The CDR3 coding sequence is TGTGCCAGCAGCAGATTAGATTCTGACAGGGGAGTTTACGAGCAGTACTTC.

The V gene is TRBV4-3, the J gene TRBJ2-1, with TRBD2 identical over 11 bases. Germline V gene lookup returns CDR1 LGHNA and CDR2 YSLEER. Trimming removed 0 bases from V and 5 bases from J; junction bases left unmatched: 12. This CDR3 contains 19 residues. The CDR3 spells CASSQDGGPGLAAHNEQFF. Here the CDR3 DNA reads TGCGCCAGCAGCCAAGATGGGGGACCGGGACTAGCGGCCCACAATGAGCAGTTCTTC.

The gene calls are TRBV6-1 and TRBJ1-5; unclear D gene. This CDR3 is 15 amino acids long. Per the germline V gene, CDR1 is MNHNS and CDR2 is SASEGT. Deletions cut 3 bases from V and 0 bases from J, with 9 bases between. The CDR3 coding sequence is TGTGCCAGCAGTGACCGGCAGTATAGCAATCAGCCCCAGCATTTT. This codes for CASSDRQYSNQPQHF.

This clone was found a few times. This may be a read error, as it is one base from a much larger clone. The V gene is TRBV7-2, the J gene TRBJ2-3; 9 positions match TRBD2. This CDR3 is 15 amino acids long. Germline assignment: CDR1 SGHTA and CDR2 FQGNSA. With V trimmed by 4 bases and J by 1 base, 3 bases remained unmatched. CDR3 DNA: TGTGCCAGCAGCTCCCAGCGGGGGGGCACAGATACGCAGTATTTT. It specifies CASSSQRGGTDTQYF. The full variable domain, completed using reference TRBV7-2 and TRBJ2-3, is GAGVSQSPSNKVTEKGKDVELRCDPISGHTALYWYRQSLGQGLEFLIYFQGNSAPDKSGLPSDRFSAERTGGSVSTLTIQRTQQEDSAVYLCASSSQRGGTDTQYFGPGTRLTVL.

The chain employs TRBV6-5 and TRBJ1-1; TRBD1 agrees at 8 bases. The CDR3 consists of 15 residues. Trimming at V came to 0 bases and at J to 6 bases, leaving 6 bases not matched to a gene. Germline CDR1 and CDR2: MNHEY and SVGAGI. CDR3 region: CASSYSGQGVAEAFF. The DNA for the CDR3 is TGTGCCAGCAGTTACTCCGGACAGGGTGTTGCTGAAGCTTTCTTT.

This clone was observed a few times. The chain couples TRBV29-1 to TRBJ2-7; 10 bases are shared with TRBD1. In germline, CDR1 is SQVTM, CDR2 ANQGSEA. Unmatched junction bases numbered 6, after V lost 6 bases and J lost 4 bases. The CDR3 runs to 13 residues. The CDR3 sequence is CSVTGTGAYEQYF. CDR3 nucleotide sequence: TGCAGCGTCACCGGGACAGGGGCGTACGAGCAGTACTTC.

The V call is TRBV7-9, the J call TRBJ2-1; D is unresolved. Looked up from germline, CDR1 is SEHNR and CDR2 is FQNEAQ (reference sequence). V was clipped by 5 bases and J by 8 bases, with 10 bases between them. This CDR3 has 12 amino acids. CDR3 sequence: CASSNAGHEQFF. DNA for the CDR3: TGTGCCAGCAGCAACGCCGGGCATGAGCAGTTCTTC. The whole variable domain, filled in from reference TRBV7-9 and TRBJ2-1, reads DTGVSQNPRHKITKRGQNVTFRCDPISEHNRLYWYRQTLGQGPEFLTYFQNEAQLEKSRLLSDRFSAERPKGSFSTLEIQRTEQGDSAMYLCASSNAGHEQFFGPGTRLTVL.

This chain uses TRBV7-9 with TRBJ2-1; the D is unclear. Germline values: CDR1 SEHNR, CDR2 FQNEAQ (reference sequence). There are 12 residues in the CDR3. V was trimmed by 8 bases and J by 1 base, leaving 6 bases between them. In DNA, the CDR3 is TGTGCCAGCCAAGTGTCCTACAATGAGCAGTTCTTC. Protein: CASQVSYNEQFF.